This passage covers 14 T cell receptor beta chains from one sample sequenced in a study of shared clonotypes between healthy human individuals. Generated by immunoSEQ multiplex PCR, the TCRdb table keeps only in-frame clones and is missing some. Here the sample spans 2 million to 3 million clones, around 94% being singletons. The source material was naive CD4+ T cells sorted from blood. The sample's subset: CD45RA+ positively selected. The receptor source for this set is a young man in good health.

The V and J genes are TRBV10-3 and TRBJ2-3, with 7 bases matching TRBD2. The CDR3 is 15 residues long. V dropped 1 base and J dropped 0; count of bases not matched to a gene: 1. CDR1 ENHRY and CDR2 SYGVKD come from the germline V gene. The CDR3 DNA is TGTGCCATCAGTGAGTGGGGGGGTAGCACAGATACGCAGTATTTT. This codes for CAISEWGGSTDTQYF.

The V call is TRBV28, the J call TRBJ1-2; no reliable D call. The V gene lost 5 bases and the J gene lost 2 bases, with 6 bases spanning the gap. The CDR3 is 12 amino acids. The germline CDR1 and CDR2 sequences are MDHEN and SYDVKM. Here the CDR3 reads CASSEGNYGYTF. As DNA, the CDR3 is TGTGCCAGCAGTGAAGGGAACTATGGCTACACCTTC.

The chain links TRBV6-5 to TRBJ2-7; tentatively, D is TRBD1 or TRBD2 (5 bases each). Germline-derived CDR1 and CDR2 are MNHEY and SVGAGI. The CDR3 is made up of 14 amino acids. V lost 7 bases and J lost 4, with 17 bases in between. CDR3 amino acids: CASNRAGTGYEQYF. The DNA for the CDR3 is TGTGCCAGCAATCGAGCCGGGACCGGATACGAGCAGTACTTC.

The CDR3 DNA follows: TGTGCCACCAGCGTTGGGTCCGGGGAACTGTTTTTT. Translated: CATSVGSGELFF. V usage is TRBV15 and J usage is TRBJ1-4; D is unresolved. Trimming shortened V by 5 bases and J by 12 bases, and 13 bases separated the two germline ends. CDR1 and CDR2 from the germline V gene are LNHNV and YYDKDF (reference sequence). The CDR3 sequence is 12 residues long.

The chain joins TRBV10-3 to TRBJ2-7; 8 bases line up with TRBD1. Germline V gene data show CDR1 as ENHRY and CDR2 as SYGVKD. After removal of 3 bases from V and 7 bases from J, the junction contained 8 bases not matched to a gene. CDR3 length: 14 amino acids. The CDR3, as DNA: TGTGCCATCAGTGAAGGCAGGGGGCTTGGAGAGCAGTACTTC. Amino acids: CAISEGRGLGEQYF.

The chain links TRBV7-2 to TRBJ1-3, with D possibly TRBD1 on 5 matching bases. The V and J ends lost 1 base and 4 bases respectively, with 11 bases between them. The CDR3 spans 15 residues. CDR1 SGHTA and CDR2 FQGNSA come from the germline V gene. The CDR3 region is CASSLDGAGGNTIYF. CDR3 sequence (DNA): TGTGCCAGCAGCTTAGACGGGGCTGGAGGAAACACCATATATTTT.

The J gene is TRBJ1-5, the V gene TRBV7-2; TRBD1 agrees at 8 bases. Germline lookup yields CDR1 SGHTA and CDR2 FQGNSA. V shed 5 bases, J shed 4 bases, and the junction held 10 bases outside the gene matches. The CDR3 is made up of 16 amino acids. CDR3 in amino acids: CASSAGSRQGNQPQHF. The CDR3 DNA sequence: TGTGCCAGCAGCGCGGGTTCTAGACAGGGGAATCAGCCCCAGCATTTT. Full variable domain (rest looked up from reference TRBV7-2 and TRBJ1-5): GAGVSQSPSNKVTEKGKDVELRCDPISGHTALYWYRQSLGQGLEFLIYFQGNSAPDKSGLPSDRFSAERTGGSVSTLTIQRTQQEDSAVYLCASSAGSRQGNQPQHFGDGTRLSIL.

The chain is built from TRBV5-5 and TRBJ2-5, with 7 nucleotides matching TRBD1. This CDR3 comprises 16 residues. Germline loops: CDR1 SGHKS, CDR2 YYEKEE (reference sequence). J lost 4 bases, V lost 5 bases, and 14 bases had no gene match. CDR3 sequence (DNA): TGTGCCAGCAGGTTCACCATTGACAGGGCTGGAGAGACCCAGTACTTC. It yields the protein CASRFTIDRAGETQYF.

This rearrangement joins TRBV10-3 to TRBJ2-1; D remains unclear. CDR3 size: 11 residues. The V gene's germline CDR1 is ENHRY and CDR2 SYGVKD. The V end lost 3 bases, the J end lost 7 bases, and 4 bases lay between the germline ends. The CDR3 loop reads CAISDQNEQFF. The CDR3 DNA is TGTGCCATCAGTGATCAGAATGAGCAGTTCTTC.

Comment on this clone: A read error may produce the germline difference seen at one junction end. The chain uses TRBV6-5 and TRBJ1-2; unclear D gene. CDR1 and CDR2 from the germline V gene are MNHEY and SVGAGI. The CDR3 runs 13 residues. The CDR3 here is CASSYSVSDHPSF. CDR3 DNA sequence: TGTGCCAGCAGTTACTCGGTTTCCGACCACCCTAGCTTC.

The rearrangement uses TRBV6-5 and TRBJ2-4; D perhaps matches TRBD1 (6 bases). Trimming took off 0 bases at V and 2 bases at J, with 11 bases between the two ends. Germline V gene lookup returns CDR1 MNHEY and CDR2 SVGAGI. The CDR3 has 16 amino acids. The CDR3 loop reads CASSYSMGASKNIQYF. The CDR3 nucleotides are TGTGCCAGCAGTTACTCGATGGGGGCTTCCAAAAACATTCAGTACTTC.

The V call is TRBV4-1, the J call TRBJ1-3, with D perhaps TRBD1 (6 bases). The CDR3 is 17 amino acids. CDR1 is MGHRA and CDR2 is YSYEKL in the germline V gene. V lost 0 bases and J lost 2, with 14 bases in between. The CDR3 DNA reads TGCGCCAGCAGCCAAGAACCCCCATACAGGGCTGGAAACACCATATATTTT. It codes for CASSQEPPYRAGNTIYF.

The chain is built from TRBV10-3 and TRBJ2-5; 8 bases line up with TRBD2. The CDR3 sequence is 15 residues long. Germline values: CDR1 ENHRY, CDR2 SYGVKD. Trimming cost V 5 bases and J 2 bases; bases outside gene matches: 7. The DNA for the CDR3 is TGTGCCATCAGTACGAGCGGGAGTAGGCAAGAGACCCAGTACTTC. The encoded protein is CAISTSGSRQETQYF.

V gene TRBV6-5 combines with J gene TRBJ2-2; TRBD1 aligns across 8 bases. V was clipped by 6 bases and J by 6 bases; unmatched bases: 9. Germline CDR1 and CDR2: MNHEY and SVGAGI. The CDR3 totals 15 residues. The CDR3 sequence is CASSHGQGRSGELFF. The CDR3 DNA follows: TGTGCCAGCAGCCATGGACAGGGTCGTTCCGGGGAGCTGTTTTTT.